One and the same sample provided the 17 T cell receptor beta chains below, sequenced in a study of T cell repertoires in ileal Crohn's disease. Time point indicated: proximal margin of the surgical specimen (macroscopically non-inflamed). The repertoire was sequenced with immunoSEQ multiplex PCR; TCRdb's copy has only in-frame clones and lacks some. The data show 4,500 to 6,500 clones, over 65% seen once. Sequencing was carried out using ileal tissue. The source is an adult with Crohn's disease.

V and J are TRBV9 and TRBJ1-3; TRBD1 matches 11 bases. Germline trimming cut 3 bases from V and 0 bases from J; bases unmatched to any gene: 14. CDR1 SGDLS and CDR2 YYNGEE come from the germline V gene. The CDR3 runs 20 residues. The DNA for the CDR3 is TGTGCCAGCAGCGCCTTTGGACAGGGGGCCTCCAAGAGCTCTGGAAACACCATATATTTT. Protein sequence: CASSAFGQGASKSSGNTIYF. Combining the CDR3 with reference TRBV9 and TRBJ1-3 gives the whole variable domain DSGVTQTPKHLITATGQRVTLRCSPRSGDLSVYWYQQSLDQGLQFLIQYYNGEERAKGNILERFSAQQFPDLHSELNLSSLELGDSALYFCASSAFGQGASKSSGNTIYFGEGSWLTVV.

This clone was observed a handful of times. The chain joins TRBV5-4 to TRBJ2-7; D is unresolved. Trimming took 3 bases from V and 5 from J, leaving 9 bases between them. The CDR3 runs 12 residues. CDR1 and CDR2 from the germline V gene are SGHNT and YYREEE (reference sequence). As DNA, the CDR3 is TGTGCCAGCAGCTCCGAGCACCACGAGCAGTACTTC. Its translation is CASSSEHHEQYF.

V usage is TRBV4-3 and J usage is TRBJ2-7, with TRBD1 matching over 7 bases. The CDR3 extends over 17 amino acids. J was trimmed by 2 bases and V by 1 base; bases with no gene match: 11. Germline CDR1 and CDR2: LGHNA and YSLEER. The CDR3 here is CASSQAMGQTQTYEQYF. The CDR3 DNA follows: TGCGCCAGCAGCCAAGCAATGGGACAGACTCAAACCTACGAGCAGTACTTC.

CDR3 sequence (DNA): TGTGCCTGGAGTGCCTCCGGGACAGACCCCTACGAGCAGTACTTC. It encodes CAWSASGTDPYEQYF. V and J are TRBV30 and TRBJ2-7; the match to TRBD1 covers 7 bases. In germline, CDR1 is GTSNPN, CDR2 SVGIG (reference sequence). The CDR3 loop spans 15 amino acids. Unmatched junction bases numbered 8, after V lost 1 base and J lost 2 bases.

This clone has just one count. The CDR3 protein is CASSEPGELGGNTEAFF. CDR3 sequence (DNA): TGTGCCAGCAGTGAACCGGGAGAGCTGGGGGGGAACACTGAAGCTTTCTTT. The chain is built from TRBV6-1 and TRBJ1-1; tentative D call: TRBD1 (5 bases). The CDR3 sequence is 17 residues long. Between the trimmed V and J ends, which lost 2 bases and 1 base, there was a span of 17 bases. Germline V gives CDR1 MNHNS, CDR2 SASEGT.

As DNA, the CDR3 is TGTGCCAGCAGCACAGGACTAGTCGGAAATGAGCAGTTCTTC. Its translation is CASSTGLVGNEQFF. J is TRBJ2-1 and V is TRBV11-3; TRBD2 matches at 7 bases. J gave up 7 bases and V 5 bases, and 8 bases lay outside the gene matches. CDR1 is SGHNT, CDR2 YENEEA, per germline. CDR3 length: 14 amino acids.

This chain uses TRBV15 with TRBJ1-1; D call uncertain. The V and J ends lost 0 bases and 6 bases respectively, with 23 bases between them. The V gene's germline CDR1 is LNHNV and CDR2 YYDKDF (reference sequence). The CDR3 is 18 amino acids. The CDR3 bases are TGTGCCACCAGCAGAGATGGTGTCGGCCCGTCACGCGAAGCTGAAGCTTTCTTT. It is translated as CATSRDGVGPSREAEAFF.

The J gene is TRBJ2-2, the V gene TRBV5-1; D tentatively reads TRBD1 or TRBD2 (6 bases each). Germline CDR1 reads SGHRS; CDR2 reads YFSETQ. This CDR3 region has 15 residues. The CDR3 is CVSKGGALNTGELFF. CDR3 DNA sequence: TGCGTTTCAAAGGGGGGAGCCTTGAACACCGGGGAGCTGTTTTTT.

The rearrangement joins TRBV30 to TRBJ1-1; D ambiguous. Trimming took 5 bases from V and 8 from J, leaving 12 bases between them. The length of the CDR3 is 11 residues. Per the germline V gene, CDR1 is GTSNPN and CDR2 is SVGIG (reference sequence). The CDR3 protein is CAWRELREAFF. The CDR3 DNA reads TGTGCCTGGCGTGAGCTCCGGGAAGCTTTCTTT.

V usage is TRBV7-2 and J usage is TRBJ2-4; 8 bases line up with TRBD1. In germline, CDR1 is SGHTA, CDR2 FQGNSA. This CDR3 contains 15 residues. Losses at the gene ends were 2 bases for V and 7 bases for J; bases not matched to a gene: 7. The CDR3 bases are TGTGCCAGCAGCTTAAGACAGGGGAGGTTGAACATTCAGTACTTC. Encoded protein: CASSLRQGRLNIQYF.

The CDR3 bases are TGTGCCAGTAAGGGGAGCTATAGCGGGGAGCTGTTTTTT. This translates into CASKGSYSGELFF. V and J are TRBV19 and TRBJ2-2; D may correspond to TRBD1 or TRBD2 (5 bases each). The germline V and J ends were trimmed by 7 bases and 7 bases, with 13 bases remaining between them. This CDR3 comprises 13 residues. Germline V gene sequence: CDR1 LNHDA, CDR2 SQIVND (reference sequence).

This chain links TRBV12-5 with TRBJ1-5, with 8 bases aligning to TRBD1. Germline V lookup: CDR1 LGHNT, CDR2 FRNRAP. After removal of 1 base from V and 6 bases from J, the junction contained 5 bases not matched to a gene. CDR3 length: 15 residues. The CDR3 sequence is CASGLGGQGPQPQHF. The CDR3 region has the DNA TGTGCTAGTGGTTTGGGTGGACAGGGCCCTCAGCCCCAGCATTTT.

The rearrangement links TRBV28 to TRBJ1-2, with D perhaps matching TRBD1 (5 bases). This CDR3 has 14 residues. From germline, CDR1 is MDHEN and CDR2 SYDVKM. Trimming left V 4 bases short and J 4 bases short, with 13 bases between. The DNA of the CDR3 is TGTGCCAGCAGTTCTGGGGGGGGAGGCTATGGCTACACCTTC. The encoded protein is CASSSGGGGYGYTF.

In its sample, this clone was seen a few times. V is TRBV7-3 and J is TRBJ1-2; 8 bases agree with TRBD1. The CDR3 runs to 13 residues. Germline V gives CDR1 SGHTA, CDR2 FQGTGA. After removal of 4 bases from V and 5 bases from J, the junction contained 3 bases not matched to a gene. CDR3 nucleotide sequence: TGTGCCAGCAGCTCAACAGGGGGGTATGGCTACACCTTC. It translates to CASSSTGGYGYTF.

The V and J genes are TRBV6-1 and TRBJ2-3; 10 nucleotides agree with TRBD2. J lost 6 bases, V lost 1 base, and 4 bases had no gene match. Per the germline V gene, CDR1 is MNHNS and CDR2 is SASEGT. This CDR3 has 15 residues. This CDR3 is CASSEGLAGADTQYF. The CDR3 DNA reads TGTGCCAGCAGTGAAGGGCTAGCGGGGGCGGATACGCAGTATTTT.

The gene calls are TRBV30 and TRBJ1-1; 8 bases fit TRBD1. Germline V gene data show CDR1 as GTSNPN and CDR2 as SVGIG (reference sequence). Unmatched junction bases numbered 7, after V lost 2 bases and J lost 2 bases. The CDR3 length is 15 residues. CDR3 in amino acids: CAWSPGSGGNTEAFF. Here the CDR3 DNA reads TGTGCCTGGAGTCCGGGTTCAGGGGGCAACACTGAAGCTTTCTTT.

This clone was counted a single time. The rearrangement joins TRBV13 to TRBJ2-2, with 16 bases lining up with TRBD2. Germline V CDR1 and CDR2: PRHDT, FYEKMQ (reference sequence). Trimming took 4 bases from V and 7 from J; bases not matched to a gene: 6. The CDR3 loop spans 17 amino acids. The CDR3 DNA follows: TGTGCCAGCAGCTCGGGACTAGCGGGGGGGCGAGGCGGGGAGCTGTTTTTT. Amino acid sequence: CASSSGLAGGRGGELFF.